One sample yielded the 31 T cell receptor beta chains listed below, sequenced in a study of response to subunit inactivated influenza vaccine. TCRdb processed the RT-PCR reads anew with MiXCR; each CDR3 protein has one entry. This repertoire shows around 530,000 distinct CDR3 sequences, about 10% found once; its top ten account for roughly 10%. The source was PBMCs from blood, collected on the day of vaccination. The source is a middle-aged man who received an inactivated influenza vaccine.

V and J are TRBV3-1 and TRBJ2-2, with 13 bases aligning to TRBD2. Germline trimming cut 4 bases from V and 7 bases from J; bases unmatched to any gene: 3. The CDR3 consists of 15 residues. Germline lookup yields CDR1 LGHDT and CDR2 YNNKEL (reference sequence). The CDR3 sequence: CASSRTSGGDGELFF. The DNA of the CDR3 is TGTGCCAGCAGCCGGACTAGCGGGGGTGACGGGGAGCTGTTTTTT. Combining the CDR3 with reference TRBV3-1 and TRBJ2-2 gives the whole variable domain DTAVSQTPKYLVTQMGNDKSIKCEQNLGHDTMYWYKQDSKKFLKIMFSYNNKELIINETVPNRFSPKSPDKAHLNLHINSLELGDSAVYFCASSRTSGGDGELFFGEGSRLTVL.

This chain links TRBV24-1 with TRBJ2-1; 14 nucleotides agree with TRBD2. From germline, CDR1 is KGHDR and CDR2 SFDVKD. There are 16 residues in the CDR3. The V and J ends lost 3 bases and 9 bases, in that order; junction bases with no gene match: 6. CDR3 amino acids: CATSDSGGLAGVEQFF. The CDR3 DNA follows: TGTGCCACCAGTGATAGCGGGGGACTAGCGGGAGTTGAGCAGTTCTTC.

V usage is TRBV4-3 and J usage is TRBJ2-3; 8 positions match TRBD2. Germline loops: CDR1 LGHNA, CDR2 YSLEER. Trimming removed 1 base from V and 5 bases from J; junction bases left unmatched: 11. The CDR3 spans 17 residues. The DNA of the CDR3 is TGCGCCAGCAGCCAAGGGGGAGCGGGAGAAGCGAAAGATACGCAGTATTTT. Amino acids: CASSQGGAGEAKDTQYF.

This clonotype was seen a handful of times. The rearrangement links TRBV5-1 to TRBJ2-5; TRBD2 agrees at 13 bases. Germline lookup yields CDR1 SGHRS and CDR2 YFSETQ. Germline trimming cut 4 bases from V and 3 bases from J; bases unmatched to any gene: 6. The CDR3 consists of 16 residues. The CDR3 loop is CASSLGLAGEKETQYF. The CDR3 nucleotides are TGCGCCAGCAGCCTCGGACTAGCGGGAGAAAAAGAGACCCAGTACTTC.

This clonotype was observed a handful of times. The CDR3 coding sequence is TGTGCCAGCAGTTACCCGGGAGGGGACAGAACCTACGAGCAGTACTTC. Residues: CASSYPGGDRTYEQYF. The V gene is TRBV6-5, the J gene TRBJ2-7; D possibly corresponds to TRBD2 (8 bases). The CDR3 runs 16 residues. The germline CDR1 and CDR2 sequences are MNHEY and SVGAGI. V gave up 2 bases and J gave up 2 bases, with 16 bases separating them.

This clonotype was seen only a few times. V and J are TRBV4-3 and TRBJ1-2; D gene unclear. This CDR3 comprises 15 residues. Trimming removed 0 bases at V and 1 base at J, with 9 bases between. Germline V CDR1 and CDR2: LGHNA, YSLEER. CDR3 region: CASSQDAGVNYGYTF. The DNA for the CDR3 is TGCGCCAGCAGCCAAGATGCCGGGGTTAACTATGGCTACACCTTC.

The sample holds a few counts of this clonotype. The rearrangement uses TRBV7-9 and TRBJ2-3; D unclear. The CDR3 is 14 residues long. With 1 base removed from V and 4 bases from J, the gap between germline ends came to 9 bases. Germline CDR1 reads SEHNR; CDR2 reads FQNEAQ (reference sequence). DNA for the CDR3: TGTGCCAGCAGCTTAGTCCGAGCAGCAGATACGCAGTATTTT. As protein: CASSLVRAADTQYF.

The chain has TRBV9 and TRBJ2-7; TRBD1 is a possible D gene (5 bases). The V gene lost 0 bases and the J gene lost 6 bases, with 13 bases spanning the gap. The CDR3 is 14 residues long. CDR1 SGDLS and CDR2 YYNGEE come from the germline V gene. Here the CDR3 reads CASSVGGKPAEQYF. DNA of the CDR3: TGTGCCAGCAGCGTAGGGGGCAAGCCGGCCGAGCAGTACTTC.

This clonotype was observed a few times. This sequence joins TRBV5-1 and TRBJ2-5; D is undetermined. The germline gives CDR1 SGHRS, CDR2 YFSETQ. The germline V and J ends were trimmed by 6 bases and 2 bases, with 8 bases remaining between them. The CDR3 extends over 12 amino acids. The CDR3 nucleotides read TGCGCCAGCAAAGACATACAAGAGACCCAGTACTTC. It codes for CASKDIQETQYF.

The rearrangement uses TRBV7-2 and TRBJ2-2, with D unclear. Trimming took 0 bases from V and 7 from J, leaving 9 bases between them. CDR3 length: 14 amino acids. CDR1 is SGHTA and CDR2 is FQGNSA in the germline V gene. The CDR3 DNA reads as TGTGCCAGCAGCTTAGCGGTGCCTGGCGGGGAGCTGTTTTTT. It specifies CASSLAVPGGELFF.

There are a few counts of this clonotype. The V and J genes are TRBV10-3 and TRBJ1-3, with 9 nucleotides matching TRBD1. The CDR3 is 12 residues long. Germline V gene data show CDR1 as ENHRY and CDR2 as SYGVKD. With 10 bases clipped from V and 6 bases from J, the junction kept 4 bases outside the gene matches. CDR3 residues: CATQGAQNTIYF. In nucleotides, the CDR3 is TGTGCCACACAGGGGGCTCAAAACACCATATATTTT.

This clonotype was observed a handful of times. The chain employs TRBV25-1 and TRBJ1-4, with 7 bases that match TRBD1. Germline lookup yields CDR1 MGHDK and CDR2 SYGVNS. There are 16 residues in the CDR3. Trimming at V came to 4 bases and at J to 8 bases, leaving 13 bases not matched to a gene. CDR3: CASSGKTGHRGEKLFF. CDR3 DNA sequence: TGTGCCAGCAGTGGAAAAACAGGGCACAGGGGCGAAAAACTGTTTTTT.

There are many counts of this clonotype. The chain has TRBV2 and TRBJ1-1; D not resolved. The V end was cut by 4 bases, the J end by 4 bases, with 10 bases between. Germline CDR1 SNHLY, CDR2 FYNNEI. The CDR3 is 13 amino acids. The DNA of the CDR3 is TGTGCCAGCAGTGTGGGGATGGGCACTGAAGCTTTCTTT. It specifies CASSVGMGTEAFF. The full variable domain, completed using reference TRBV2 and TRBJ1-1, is EPEVTQTPSHQVTQMGQEVILRCVPISNHLYFYWYRQILGQKVEFLVSFYNNEISEKSEIFDDQFSVERPDGSNFTLKIRSTKLEDSAMYFCASSVGMGTEAFFGQGTRLTVV.

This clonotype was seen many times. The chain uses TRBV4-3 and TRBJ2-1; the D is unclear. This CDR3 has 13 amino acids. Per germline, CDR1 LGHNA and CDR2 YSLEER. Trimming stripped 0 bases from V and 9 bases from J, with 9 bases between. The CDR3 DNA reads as TGCGCCAGCAGCCAAGAGGGCCTGGGTGAGCAGTTCTTC. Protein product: CASSQEGLGEQFF.

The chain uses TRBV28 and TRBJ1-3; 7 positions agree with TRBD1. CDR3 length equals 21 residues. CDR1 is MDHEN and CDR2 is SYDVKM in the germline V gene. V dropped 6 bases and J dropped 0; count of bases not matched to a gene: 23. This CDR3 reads CASRSSLFSRDSILSGNTIYF. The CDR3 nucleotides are TGTGCCAGCAGGTCTTCATTGTTTAGCCGGGACAGCATCCTCTCTGGAAACACCATATATTTT.

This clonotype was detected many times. This CDR3 reads CASSPPLAGEHRNEQFF. CDR3 DNA sequence: TGTGCCAGCAGCCCGCCACTAGCGGGAGAGCATCGGAATGAGCAGTTCTTC. J is TRBJ2-1 and V is TRBV12-3 or TRBV12-4; 11 bases agree with TRBD2. J lost 7 bases, V lost 6 bases, and 14 bases had no gene match. The CDR3 has 17 residues.

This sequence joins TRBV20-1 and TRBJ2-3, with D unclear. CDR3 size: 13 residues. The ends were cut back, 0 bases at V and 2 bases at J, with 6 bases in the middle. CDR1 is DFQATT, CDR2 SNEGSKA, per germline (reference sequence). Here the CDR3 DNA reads TGCAGTGCTAGAGATTATATCACAGATACGCAGTATTTT. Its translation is CSARDYITDTQYF.

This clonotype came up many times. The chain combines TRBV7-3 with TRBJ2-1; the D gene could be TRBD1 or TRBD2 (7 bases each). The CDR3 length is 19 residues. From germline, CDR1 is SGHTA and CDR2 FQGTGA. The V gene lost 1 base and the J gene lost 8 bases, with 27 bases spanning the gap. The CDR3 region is CASSLRGGKRDYPADEQFF. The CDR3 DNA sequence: TGTGCCAGCAGCTTAAGAGGGGGCAAGCGGGACTACCCCGCGGATGAGCAGTTCTTC.

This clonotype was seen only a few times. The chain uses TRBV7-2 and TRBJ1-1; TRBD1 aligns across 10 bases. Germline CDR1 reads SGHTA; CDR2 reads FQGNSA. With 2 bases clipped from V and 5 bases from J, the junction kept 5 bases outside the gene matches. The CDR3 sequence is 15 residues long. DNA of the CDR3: TGTGCCAGCAGCTTAATGACAGGGGGCGTGACTGAAGCTTTCTTT. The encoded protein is CASSLMTGGVTEAFF.

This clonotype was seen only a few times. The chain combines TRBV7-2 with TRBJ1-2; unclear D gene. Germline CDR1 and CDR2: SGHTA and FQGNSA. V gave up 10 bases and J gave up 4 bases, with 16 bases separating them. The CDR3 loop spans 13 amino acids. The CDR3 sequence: CATRDGVGYGYTF. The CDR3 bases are TGTGCCACCAGAGATGGGGTGGGCTATGGCTACACCTTC.

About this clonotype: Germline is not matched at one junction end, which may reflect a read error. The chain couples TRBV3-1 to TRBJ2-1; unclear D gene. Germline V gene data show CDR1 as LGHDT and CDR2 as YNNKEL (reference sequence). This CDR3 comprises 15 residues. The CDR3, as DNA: TGTGCCAGCAGCCAAGATCAGCCCCTCTACAGTGAGCAGTTCTTC. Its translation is CASSQDQPLYSEQFF.

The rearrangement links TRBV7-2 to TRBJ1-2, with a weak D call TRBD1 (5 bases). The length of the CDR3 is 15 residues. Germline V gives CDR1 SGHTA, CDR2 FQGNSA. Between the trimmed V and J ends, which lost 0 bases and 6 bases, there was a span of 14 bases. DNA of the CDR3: TGTGCCAGCAGCTTAGCACAGGATATAACTAATGGCTACACCTTC. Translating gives CASSLAQDITNGYTF.

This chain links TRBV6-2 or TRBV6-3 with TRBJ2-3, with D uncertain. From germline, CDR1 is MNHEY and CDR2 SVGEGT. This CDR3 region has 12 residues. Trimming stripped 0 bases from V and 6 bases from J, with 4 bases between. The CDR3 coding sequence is TGTGCCAGCAGTTACTCGGGCGATACGCAGTATTTT. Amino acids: CASSYSGDTQYF.

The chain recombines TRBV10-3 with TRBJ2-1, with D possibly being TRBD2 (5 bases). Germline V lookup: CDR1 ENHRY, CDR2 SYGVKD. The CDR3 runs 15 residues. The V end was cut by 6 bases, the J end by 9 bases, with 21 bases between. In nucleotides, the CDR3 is TGTGCCATCAGAGAGGTTCAAGCCCCCGAGGGTGAGCAGTTCTTC. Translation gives CAIREVQAPEGEQFF.

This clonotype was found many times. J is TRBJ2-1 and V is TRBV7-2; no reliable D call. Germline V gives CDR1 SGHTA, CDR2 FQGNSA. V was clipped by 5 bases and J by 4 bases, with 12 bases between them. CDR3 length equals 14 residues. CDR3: CASSPPRIYNEQFF. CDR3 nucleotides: TGTGCCAGCAGCCCCCCCAGGATATACAATGAGCAGTTCTTC.

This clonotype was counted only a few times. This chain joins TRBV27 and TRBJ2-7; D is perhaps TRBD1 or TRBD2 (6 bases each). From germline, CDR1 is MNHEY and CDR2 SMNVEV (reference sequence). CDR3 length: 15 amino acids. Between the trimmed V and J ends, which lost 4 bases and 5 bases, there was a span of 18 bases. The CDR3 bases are TGTGCCAGCAGTTCATTCTTACAGGGAGGACACGAGCAGTACTTC. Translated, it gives CASSSFLQGGHEQYF.

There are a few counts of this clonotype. The CDR3 reads CASSLVNPYQETQYF. For the CDR3, the DNA is TGCGCCAGCAGCTTGGTCAACCCGTACCAAGAGACCCAGTACTTC. This rearrangement joins TRBV5-1 to TRBJ2-5; no clear D. In germline, CDR1 is SGHRS, CDR2 YFSETQ. The V end lost 0 bases, the J end lost 0 bases, and 9 bases lay between the germline ends. This CDR3 has 15 amino acids.

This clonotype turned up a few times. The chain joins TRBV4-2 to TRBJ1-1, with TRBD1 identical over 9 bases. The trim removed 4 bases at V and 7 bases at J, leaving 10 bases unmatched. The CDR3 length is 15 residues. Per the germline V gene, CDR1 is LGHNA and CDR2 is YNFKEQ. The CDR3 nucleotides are TGTGCCAGCAGCCCATCCGGGACAGGGAAGGTTGAAGCTTTCTTT. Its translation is CASSPSGTGKVEAFF.

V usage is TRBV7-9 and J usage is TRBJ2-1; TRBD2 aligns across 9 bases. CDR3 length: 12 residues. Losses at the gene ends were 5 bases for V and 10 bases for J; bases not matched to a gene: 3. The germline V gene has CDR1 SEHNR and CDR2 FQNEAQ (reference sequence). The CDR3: CASSHGLAEQFF. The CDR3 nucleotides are TGTGCCAGCAGCCACGGACTAGCGGAGCAGTTCTTC.

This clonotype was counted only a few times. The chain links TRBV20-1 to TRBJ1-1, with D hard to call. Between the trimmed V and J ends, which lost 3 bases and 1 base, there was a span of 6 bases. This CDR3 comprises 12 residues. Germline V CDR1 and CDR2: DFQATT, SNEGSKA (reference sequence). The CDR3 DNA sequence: TGCAGTGCTAGCGTCAGGAACACTGAAGCTTTCTTT. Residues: CSASVRNTEAFF.

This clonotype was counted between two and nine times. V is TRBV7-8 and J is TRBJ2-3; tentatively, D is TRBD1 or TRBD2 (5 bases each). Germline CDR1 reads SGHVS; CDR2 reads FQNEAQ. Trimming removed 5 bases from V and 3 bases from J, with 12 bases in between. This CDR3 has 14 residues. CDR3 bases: TGTGCCAGCAGCCGAGGGACGGCGACAGATACGCAGTATTTT. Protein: CASSRGTATDTQYF.